One sample yielded the 6 T cell receptor beta chains listed below, sequenced in a study of glioma-infiltrating T cells. TCR alpha and beta CDR3 regions were amplified from RNA using iRepertoire nested multiplex PCR. One entry per CDR3 protein, called by TCRdb with MiXCR from the multiplex PCR reads. Among more than 110,000 distinct CDR3 sequences listed, about two fifths were seen once. Sequencing used glioma tissue, nonneoplastic brain tissue, or PBMCs (not recorded which). The receptors were gathered from a human donor with low-grade glioma or glioblastoma, undergoing nonglioma brain surgery, or in good health (not recorded which).

This clonotype was seen a few times. This sequence joins TRBV10-2 and TRBJ2-5, with TRBD2 as a possible D gene (5 bases). With 6 bases removed from V and 4 bases from J, the gap between germline ends came to 9 bases. CDR1 and CDR2 from the germline V gene are WSHSY and SAAADI. The CDR3 covers 12 residues. The CDR3 region has the DNA TGCGCCAGCAGGCCGGGGATAGAGACCCAGTACTTC. Its translation is CASRPGIETQYF.

The chain has TRBV15 and TRBJ1-2; 8 bases line up with TRBD1. The V segment lost 0 bases and the J segment 3 bases; nucleotides outside the gene matches: 0. Germline CDR1 reads LNHNV; CDR2 reads YYDKDF (reference sequence). This CDR3 spans 14 amino acids. In nucleotides, the CDR3 is TGTGCCACCAGCAGAGAGGACAGGGACTATGGCTACACCTTC. It encodes CATSREDRDYGYTF.

A few counts support this clonotype. J is TRBJ1-2 and V is TRBV28; D is uncertain. V shed 6 bases and J shed 1 base, with 6 bases lying between them. This CDR3 is 12 amino acids long. CDR1 MDHEN and CDR2 SYDVKM come from the germline V gene. In DNA form, the CDR3 reads TGTGCCAGCAGGGGAGTTAACTATGGCTACACCTTC. Its translation is CASRGVNYGYTF.

The V and J genes are TRBV6-1 and TRBJ1-2; perhaps TRBD1 as D (6 bases). Deletions cut 7 bases from V and 8 bases from J, with 11 bases between. The CDR3 length is 11 residues. CDR1 and CDR2 from the germline V gene are MNHNS and SASEGT. CDR3 amino acids: CASTRGFGYTF. Here the CDR3 DNA reads TGTGCCAGCACCAGGGGTTTCGGCTACACCTTC.

This sequence joins TRBV7-2 and TRBJ2-3; D gene unclear. The germline gives CDR1 SGHTA, CDR2 FQGNSA. V lost 5 bases and J 1 base, leaving 13 bases between the germline ends. The CDR3 sequence is 15 residues long. The CDR3 is CASSPVLLGTDTQYF. Here the CDR3 DNA reads TGTGCCAGCAGCCCCGTCCTTTTAGGCACAGATACGCAGTATTTT.

The rearrangement joins TRBV6-9 to TRBJ2-1; 9 bases are shared with TRBD2. The CDR3 runs to 16 residues. V was pared by 3 bases and J by 8 bases, with 11 bases of the junction left unmatched. Germline CDR1 is MNHGY and CDR2 is SVAAGI. For the CDR3, the DNA is TGTGCCAGCAGTTACATGACTCTGGGACTAGCCGATGAGCAGTTCTTC. Translated, it gives CASSYMTLGLADEQFF.